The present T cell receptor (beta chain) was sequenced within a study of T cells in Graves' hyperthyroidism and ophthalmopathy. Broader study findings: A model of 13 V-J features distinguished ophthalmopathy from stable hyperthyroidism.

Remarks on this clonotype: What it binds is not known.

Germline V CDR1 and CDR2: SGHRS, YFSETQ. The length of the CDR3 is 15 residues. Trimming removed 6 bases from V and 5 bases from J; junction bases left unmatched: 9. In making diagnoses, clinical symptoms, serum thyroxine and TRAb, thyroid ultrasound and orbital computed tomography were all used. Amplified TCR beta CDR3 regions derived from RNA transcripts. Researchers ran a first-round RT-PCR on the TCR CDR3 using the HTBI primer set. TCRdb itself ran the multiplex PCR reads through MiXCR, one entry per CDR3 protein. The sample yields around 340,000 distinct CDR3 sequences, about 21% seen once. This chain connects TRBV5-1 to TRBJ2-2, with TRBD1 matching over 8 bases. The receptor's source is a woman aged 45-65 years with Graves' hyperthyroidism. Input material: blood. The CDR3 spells CASTGGARDTGELFF. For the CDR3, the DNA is TGCGCCAGCACAGGGGGCGCCCGGGATACCGGGGAGCTGTTTTTT. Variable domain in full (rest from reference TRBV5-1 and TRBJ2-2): KAGVTQTPRYLIKTRGQQVTLSCSPISGHRSVSWYQQTPGQGLQFLFEYFSETQRNKGNFPGRFSGRQFSNSRSEMNVSTLELGDSALYLCASTGGARDTGELFFGEGSRLTVL.